This passage covers 31 T cell receptor beta chains from one sample sequenced in a study of blood T cells in healthy people across ages. For the second PCR, which ran for 7 to 11 cycles, a sample-barcoded 5' primer and a J-beta primer mix were used. TCRdb re-analysed the 5' RACE reads in MiXCR, keeping a single row per CDR3 protein. The sample lists about 1.4 million distinct CDR3 sequences; approximately 59% were seen once. The specimen sequenced was blood. Receptors were obtained from a man aged 18-30 years in good health.

This chain connects TRBV20-1 to TRBJ2-6; D gene unclear. The CDR3 covers 14 residues. The V end was cut by 3 bases, the J end by 4 bases, with 10 bases between. Germline-derived CDR1 and CDR2 are DFQATT and SNEGSKA (reference sequence). CDR3 DNA sequence: TGCAGTGCTAGCTCGGTCTCAGGGGCCAACGTCCTGACTTTC. It yields the protein CSASSVSGANVLTF.

The J gene is TRBJ1-2, the V gene TRBV4-1; 7 bases are shared with TRBD1. The trim removed 0 bases at V and 6 bases at J, leaving 1 base unmatched. CDR1 MGHRA and CDR2 YSYEKL come from the germline V gene. The CDR3 consists of 13 residues. CDR3: CASSQETGDGYTF. The CDR3 DNA sequence: TGCGCCAGCAGCCAAGAAACAGGGGATGGCTACACCTTC.

The CDR3 here is CSVRTTGGDYGYTF. In nucleotides, the CDR3 is TGCAGCGTTCGTACTACCGGTGGGGACTATGGCTACACCTTC. The chain employs TRBV29-1 and TRBJ1-2; D remains unclear. With 5 bases removed from V and 3 bases from J, the gap between germline ends came to 16 bases. Germline V gene lookup returns CDR1 SQVTM and CDR2 ANQGSEA. This CDR3 has 14 residues.

The chain combines TRBV27 with TRBJ2-5, with a tentative D call TRBD1 (6 bases). Germline CDR1 is MNHEY and CDR2 is SMNVEV (reference sequence). Trimming cost V 8 bases and J 1 base, with 11 bases left between them. CDR3 length: 13 amino acids. The CDR3 is CASRTGLQETQYF. The CDR3 bases are TGTGCCAGCCGTACAGGGCTCCAAGAGACCCAGTACTTC.

This rearrangement joins TRBV29-1 to TRBJ2-1; weak D call: TRBD1 (7 bases). This CDR3 is built from 13 residues. V lost 5 bases, J lost 5 bases, and 13 bases lay in between. CDR1 is SQVTM and CDR2 is ANQGSEA in the germline V gene. For the CDR3, the DNA is TGCAGCGTTCTCCCAGGGGGGAACAATGAGCAGTTCTTC. Its translation is CSVLPGGNNEQFF.

J is TRBJ1-6 and V is TRBV9; D may be TRBD1 (5 bases). This CDR3 is built from 16 residues. V lost 4 bases, J lost 10 bases, and 21 bases lay in between. CDR1 and CDR2 (germline): SGDLS, YYNGEE. CDR3 amino acids: CASSFTPGLGGSPLHF. CDR3 nucleotides: TGTGCCAGCAGCTTTACTCCGGGACTGGGCGGGTCACCCCTCCACTTT.

The rearrangement links TRBV9 to TRBJ2-1, with 8 nucleotides matching TRBD1. Germline V gene sequence: CDR1 SGDLS, CDR2 YYNGEE. J gave up 9 bases and V 3 bases, and 2 bases lay outside the gene matches. The CDR3 is made up of 12 amino acids. DNA of the CDR3: TGTGCCAGCAGCGCACAGGGGGTTGAGCAGTTCTTC. It encodes CASSAQGVEQFF.

The gene calls are TRBV10-2 and TRBJ2-7, with 8 nucleotides matching TRBD2. V gave up 10 bases and J gave up 3 bases; unmatched junction bases: 8. Per germline, CDR1 WSHSY and CDR2 SAAADI. CDR3 length equals 13 residues. CDR3: CATERTSYYEQYF. In DNA form, the CDR3 reads TGCGCCACCGAAAGGACTAGCTACTACGAGCAGTACTTC.

The V gene is TRBV5-8, the J gene TRBJ1-5; D gene uncertain. Per the germline V gene, CDR1 is SGHTS and CDR2 is YDEGEE. Trimming left V 1 base short and J 4 bases short, with 12 bases between. This CDR3 is 15 amino acids long. Written as DNA, the CDR3 is TGTGCCAGCAGCTTGACCGGCTCTACTAATCAGCCCCAGCATTTT. Translation gives CASSLTGSTNQPQHF.

The chain combines TRBV12-5 with TRBJ2-7, with D perhaps matching TRBD2 (6 bases). With the DNA end fitting TRBJ2-5 better, the J assignment may be wrong. In germline, CDR1 is LGHNT, CDR2 FRNRAP. CDR3 length: 14 residues. The CDR3 nucleotides read TGTGCTAGTGGTTTGGTTGGGAGGAAAGAGACCCAGTACTTC. Translation: CASGLVGRKETQYF.

The V and J genes are TRBV21-1 and TRBJ2-5. TRBV21-1 has pseudogene status. The CDR3 has 15 residues. For the CDR3, the DNA is TGTGCCAGCAGCAAAAAGTTAGACCTCCAAGAGACCCAGTACTTC. This sequence encodes CASSKKLDLQETQYF.

This chain uses TRBV2 with TRBJ2-5; the D is unclear. The CDR3 consists of 14 residues. Germline CDR1 SNHLY, CDR2 FYNNEI. V dropped 5 bases and J dropped 1 base, with 11 bases sitting between them. CDR3 DNA sequence: TGTGCCAGCAGTCGATCCACCGGCCAAGAGACCCAGTACTTC. This sequence encodes CASSRSTGQETQYF.

V gene TRBV7-6 combines with J gene TRBJ1-4; D is uncertain. Per germline, CDR1 SGHVS and CDR2 FNYEAQ. The CDR3 length is 12 residues. The V end lost 1 base, the J end lost 10 bases, and 7 bases lay between the germline ends. CDR3 DNA: TGTGCCAGCAGCTTAGATGGAGGAAAACTGTTTTTT. Its protein product is CASSLDGGKLFF.

The CDR3 DNA is TGTGCCAGCAACGGGGGGGGCGAAGATACGCAGTATTTT. It codes for CASNGGGEDTQYF. This sequence joins TRBV28 and TRBJ2-3; 8 positions match TRBD2. With 7 bases clipped from V and 5 bases from J, the junction kept 5 bases outside the gene matches. The V gene's germline CDR1 is MDHEN and CDR2 SYDVKM. CDR3 size: 13 residues.

This clonotype has just a few counts. This rearrangement joins TRBV12-3 or TRBV12-4 to TRBJ2-5, with TRBD2 identical over 11 bases. V was clipped by 7 bases and J by 0 bases; unmatched bases: 13. The CDR3 loop spans 18 amino acids. CDR3 sequence reads: CASTSPLPGLADQETQYF. The CDR3 DNA reads as TGTGCCAGCACCTCCCCGCTGCCGGGACTAGCGGACCAAGAGACCCAGTACTTC.

The chain joins TRBV3-1 to TRBJ2-7; a weak D match, TRBD1 (6 bases). The V gene lost 5 bases and the J gene lost 4 bases, with 15 bases spanning the gap. CDR3 length: 14 amino acids. The germline V gene encodes CDR1 LGHDT and CDR2 YNNKEL (reference sequence). CDR3 protein: CASSFTGHQYEQYF. Here the CDR3 DNA reads TGTGCCAGCAGCTTCACAGGGCATCAATACGAGCAGTACTTC.

The rearrangement uses TRBV6-2 or TRBV6-3 and TRBJ1-2; 7 nucleotides agree with TRBD1. CDR1 MNHEY and CDR2 SVGEGT come from the germline V gene. The CDR3 spans 13 residues. With 5 bases clipped from V and 4 bases from J, the junction kept 4 bases outside the gene matches. The CDR3 here is CASSPGDSYGYTF. The CDR3 nucleotides read TGTGCCAGCAGTCCAGGGGACAGCTATGGCTACACCTTC.

V is TRBV7-8 and J is TRBJ2-5, with 7 nucleotides matching TRBD2. The J segment lost 4 bases and the V segment lost 1 base, leaving 6 bases of the junction unmatched. The germline gives CDR1 SGHVS, CDR2 FQNEAQ. The CDR3 length is 15 residues. CDR3: CASSLDPGGRETQYF. CDR3 nucleotides: TGTGCCAGCAGCTTAGATCCGGGAGGACGAGAGACCCAGTACTTC.

The chain couples TRBV2 to TRBJ1-5; 10 bases map to TRBD1. Per germline, CDR1 SNHLY and CDR2 FYNNEI. This CDR3 has 15 amino acids. Trimming cost V 6 bases and J 3 bases; bases outside gene matches: 5. CDR3 nucleotides: TGTGCCAGCAGCAAGGACAGGGGGAACAATCAGCCCCAGCATTTT. Encoded protein: CASSKDRGNNQPQHF.

The J gene is TRBJ2-7, the V gene TRBV7-6; D is perhaps TRBD1 (5 bases). The DNA end is a closer match to TRBJ2-5, so the J assignment may be wrong. Germline V gives CDR1 SGHVS, CDR2 FNYEAQ. The CDR3 is made up of 16 amino acids. CDR3 sequence reads: CASTRASPARWETQYF. CDR3 sequence (DNA): TGTGCCAGCACCAGGGCCTCTCCAGCCCGATGGGAGACCCAGTACTTC.

This clonotype was counted a single time. Written as DNA, the CDR3 is TGCAGTGCTAGAGGCCCAGGACAGGGTACATACAATGAGCAGTTCTTC. It is translated as CSARGPGQGTYNEQFF. The chain combines TRBV20-1 with TRBJ2-1, with 8 bases identical to TRBD1. V was clipped by 1 base and J by 4 bases; unmatched bases: 9. Germline CDR1 DFQATT, CDR2 SNEGSKA (reference sequence). The CDR3 covers 16 residues.

The chain is built from TRBV4-1 and TRBJ1-2; D remains unclear. This CDR3 contains 15 residues. Trimming stripped 0 bases from V and 6 bases from J, with 14 bases between. CDR1 is MGHRA and CDR2 is YSYEKL in the germline V gene. Written as DNA, the CDR3 is TGCGCCAGCAGCCAAGAGCCCGTTGCCTGGGATGGCTACACCTTC. It encodes CASSQEPVAWDGYTF.

The V call is TRBV10-3, the J call TRBJ2-4; TRBD1 matches 9 bases. Near its end, the DNA agrees better with TRBJ2-7, so the J call may be wrong. Germline CDR1 ENHRY, CDR2 SYGVKD. The CDR3 is 14 residues long. The CDR3 here is CAIRGRDRAYEQYF. In DNA, the CDR3 is TGTGCCATCAGGGGCCGGGACAGGGCCTACGAGCAGTACTTC.

Concerning this clonotype: A read error may produce the germline difference seen at one junction end. The chain has TRBV12-3 or TRBV12-4 and TRBJ1-1; D gene unclear. CDR3 length equals 13 residues. The CDR3 loop reads CAGSLDGTTEAFF. The CDR3, as DNA: TGTGCCGGCAGTTTGGATGGTACGACTGAAGCTTTCTTT.

This chain uses TRBV27 with TRBJ2-5; no definite D call. Germline CDR1 MNHEY, CDR2 SMNVEV (reference sequence). V was pared by 6 bases and J by 2 bases, with 10 bases between. There are 13 residues in the CDR3. DNA for the CDR3: TGTGCCAGCAGGCCGGTACAACAAGAGACCCAGTACTTC. Translating gives CASRPVQQETQYF.

This clonotype was found once. CDR3 residues: CASSRIPYNEQFF. The DNA of the CDR3 is TGTGCCAGCAGCCGTATTCCCTACAATGAGCAGTTCTTC. V and J are TRBV3-1 and TRBJ2-1; no clear D gene. CDR1 is LGHDT, CDR2 YNNKEL, per germline (reference sequence). V lost 4 bases, J lost 2 bases, and 6 bases lay in between. The CDR3 has 13 residues.

The V call is TRBV30, the J call TRBJ2-1; D possibly corresponds to TRBD2 (6 bases). The CDR3 is 15 amino acids. Trimming cost V 0 bases and J 4 bases, with 13 bases left between them. Germline values: CDR1 GTSNPN, CDR2 SVGIG (reference sequence). The CDR3 here is CAWSVQNGRYNEQFF. The CDR3 DNA reads as TGTGCCTGGAGTGTACAAAACGGGAGATACAATGAGCAGTTCTTC.

The rearrangement uses TRBV6-2 or TRBV6-3 and TRBJ2-5; 7 bases line up with TRBD1. The tail of the sequence fits TRBJ2-7 better, so the J call may be wrong. The CDR3 has 15 residues. Germline CDR1 reads MNHEY; CDR2 reads SVGEGT. The CDR3 loop is CASSNLQAGGSEQYF. In nucleotides, the CDR3 is TGTGCCAGCAGCAACCTCCAAGCAGGGGGTAGCGAGCAGTACTTC.

The chain's CDR3 is CASSGQGSTNQPQHF. The CDR3 coding sequence is TGTGCCAGCAGTGGACAGGGAAGTACCAATCAGCCCCAGCATTTT. The rearrangement joins TRBV2 to TRBJ1-5, with 7 bases aligning to TRBD1. The V segment lost 4 bases and the J segment 3 bases; nucleotides outside the gene matches: 6. The CDR3 spans 15 residues. The germline CDR1 and CDR2 sequences are SNHLY and FYNNEI.

This clonotype was detected only a few times. CDR3 nucleotide sequence: TGTGCCAGCAGCTTAAAGGCGACGGTCGAGCAGTACTTC. Encoded protein: CASSLKATVEQYF. The chain uses TRBV7-2 and TRBJ2-7, with no clear D. The CDR3 is 13 residues long. The V gene lost 2 bases and the J gene lost 6 bases, with 11 bases spanning the gap. In germline, CDR1 is SGHTA, CDR2 FQGNSA.

This chain joins TRBV7-9 and TRBJ2-3; TRBD2 is a possible D gene (6 bases). This CDR3 has 13 residues. CDR1 SEHNR and CDR2 FQNEAQ come from the germline V gene (reference sequence). V gave up 1 base and J gave up 8 bases, with 10 bases separating them. The CDR3 is CASSLDVEGTQYF. As DNA, the CDR3 is TGTGCCAGCAGCTTAGATGTGGAGGGTACGCAGTATTTT. The full variable domain, with the rest looked up from reference TRBV7-9 and TRBJ2-3, is DTGVSQNPRHKITKRGQNVTFRCDPISEHNRLYWYRQTLGQGPEFLTYFQNEAQLEKSRLLSDRFSAERPKGSFSTLEIQRTEQGDSAMYLCASSLDVEGTQYFGPGTRLTVL.